The 2 T cell receptor beta chains below come from one sample, sequenced in a study of control samples from healthy donors and cancer patients. Data came from immunoSEQ multiplex PCR; TCRdb stores just in-frame clones and leaves some out. Of 95,000 to 150,000 clones in the sample, roughly 84% were seen once. The sequenced material came from blood. These receptors all come from a man aged 18 to 35 in good health.

This clone was seen a handful of times. The CDR3 sequence is CATRKGRAKNIQYF. CDR3 in DNA: TGTGCCACCCGAAAGGGCAGAGCCAAAAACATTCAGTACTTC. The chain combines TRBV5-8 with TRBJ2-4; D call uncertain. The CDR3 runs 14 residues. Germline V gene lookup returns CDR1 SGHTS and CDR2 YDEGEE. V was cut by 9 bases and J by 0 bases, with 13 bases left in between. Complete variable domain (other parts from reference TRBV5-8 and TRBJ2-4): EAGVTQSPTHLIKTRGQQATLRCSPISGHTSVYWYQQALGLGLQFLLWYDEGEERNRGNFPPRFSGRQFPNYSSELNVNALELEDSALYLCATRKGRAKNIQYFGAGTRLSVL.

V is TRBV7-2 and J is TRBJ2-1; D may be TRBD1 (5 bases). Trimming stripped 2 bases from V and 5 bases from J, with 13 bases between. Germline loops: CDR1 SGHTA, CDR2 FQGNSA. CDR3 size: 15 residues. CDR3 in amino acids: CASSLPARQNNEQFF. The CDR3, as DNA: TGTGCCAGCAGCTTACCCGCCCGACAGAACAATGAGCAGTTCTTC.